This T cell receptor beta chain was identified during a study of cytomegalovirus exposure and HLA in healthy donors (dated by TCRdb to about 2017). In the study overall: According to an earlier analysis of 587 of the donors, roughly 180 million T cells yielded 120 million or so unique TCR beta sequences and approximately 300 Gb of sequence data. An early release that covered 640 HLA-typed donors contained about 300 gigabases of sequencing data and some 87 million unique TCR sequences. Among the roughly 370 genotyped donors, approximately 81% belonged to the genetic ancestry cluster associated with self-reported Caucasian donors. The study aimed to test whether cataloging public T cell receptors could reveal signatures of past pathogen exposure. The study profiled the T cell repertoires of under 700 subjects by immunosequencing and related them to cytomegalovirus serostatus. In addition to the first cohort of roughly 670 subjects, a separate validation cohort of about 120 different subjects was used. The study combined high-throughput TCR immunosequencing, statistical association of individual TCRs with disease status, and machine learning to predict cytomegalovirus infection status. A later analysis re-analyzed previously published TCR beta repertoires from hundreds of donors and added high-resolution HLA genotyping to study TCR occurrence patterns. The later analysis used no new phenotypic data to find candidate immune exposures, relying instead on TCR beta sequences and their occurrence across donors. To decide whether each TCR beta V gene segment behaved as functional or pseudogenic, an earlier analysis of fewer than 750 of the donors relied on high-throughput TCR beta sequencing. Donor age, sex, ethnicity and CMV serostatus were compiled together with the repertoire data. A later genetic analysis took genome-wide SNP genotypes for 398 of the 666 donors and used that subset as a discovery cohort. All discovery cohort repertoires had been generated using a single sequencing platform. HLA typing included class I and class II loci at four-digit resolution. Typing coverage varied by locus: about 629-640 donors for A, B, C, DRB1 and DQB1; about 520 for DQA1; about 570 for DPA1; under 490 for DPB1. Because of strong linkage in the cohort, roughly five DR-DQ haplotypes were treated as single units for association and clustering. Among 300 to 500 genotyped donors of the cohort, an average of roughly 230,000 unique TCR beta nucleotide sequences was sequenced per donor, of which about 18% were non-productive.

Overall study results and their limits: Because the 87-base-pair reads could not distinguish some IMGT-functional V segments, including TRBV6-2 and TRBV6-3, those segments were excluded. In vitro tests confirmed that a few of the cytomegalovirus-associated TCR beta chains recognize cytomegalovirus antigens. Most CMV-associated TCR beta chains appeared to be HLA-restricted in a later analysis, and the HLA associations seemed to be driven largely by CMV exposure. An association between a missense DCLRE1C variant and V-gene and J-gene trimming of TCR beta chains was found in a later genetic analysis and replicated in an independent cohort. Roughly uniform sequencing depth across donors was assumed in presence/absence analyses, although this assumption may not hold. A group of highly shared sequence variants was considered likely to be a technical artifact of the sequencing pipeline. In a later analysis, 15,000 to 20,000 TCR beta sequences were associated with specific HLA alleles at a false discovery rate of 0.05. The classifier was reported to diagnose cytomegalovirus status with high specificity and sensitivity in both the original and validation cohorts. According to a later analysis, parvovirus B19, influenza, CMV and Epstein-Barr virus appeared linked to several top co-occurrence clusters. In a later genetic analysis, fewer N-insertions in productive TCRs were reported among donors in an Asian-associated ancestry cluster than the roughly 700-donor mean. Because HLA typing was missing for some donors at each locus, association tests included only the typed subset. The only immune exposure information available for the cohort was CMV serostatus. In an earlier analysis of roughly 560 of the donors, most TCR beta V segments were observed in productive rearrangements about 90% or about 30% of the time, broadly matching IMGT annotations. Linkage disequilibrium might explain the correlated functional status among segregating V segments, but an unknown experimental factor could not be ruled out. The cohort was sequenced for TCR beta chains only, and without alpha or paired-chain data the features that could be detected were limited. A further reported finding was that TCR beta sequences accurately predicted the HLA-A and HLA-B alleles for most subjects in the first cohort. In the study, approximately 160 TCR beta chains were listed as associated with cytomegalovirus. Because counts were too low, roughly 17 rarely observed V segments, including chromosome 9 orphons, were left out of the earlier analysis of over 550 of the donors. According to the authors, the approach could potentially be generalized to other disease states and immunological phenotypes. In a later analysis, HLA-associated TCR beta chains were found to be more clonally expanded and to have lower generation probabilities than equally common non-associated chains. When HLA alleles, especially DR and DQ, strongly co-occurred, TCR associations were difficult to assign to individual alleles. According to a later analysis, TCR association rates differed among HLA loci, with DRB1 alleles showing the most associated TCRs and HLA-C alleles showing the fewest. Most TCR sequences were observed very rarely across donors, whereas some public TCRs were present in many individuals.

Remarks on this clone: Its target antigen remains unknown. No clone much larger than this one lies a single base away; base qualities are absent.

V is clipped by 5 bases and J by 5 bases, and the sequence between their germline boundaries is 18 bases long. CDR1 and CDR2 are drawn from the germline V gene (reference sequence): LNHDA, SQIVND. Measured from the cysteine to the phenylalanine, the CDR3 is 15 residues long. The read is trimmed to its CDR3 DNA, 45 bases read in frame from base 1. The cohort consisted of some 670 healthy bone marrow donors. At the time of sampling, all cohort members were nominally healthy, though unrecorded immune exposures were likely present. Of the 690 or so cohort members, around 300 had a positive CMV serostatus and about 350 had a negative one, while no CMV serostatus was recorded for the donor. A peripheral blood sample was provided by each donor, and peripheral blood mononuclear cells were used for TCR beta sequencing. Genomic DNA extraction from the blood cell samples was performed with the Qiagen DNeasy Blood Extraction Kit.

Receptors were amplified or captured by the immunoSEQ multiplex PCR assay. The multiplex PCR relied on a mix of 60 forward primers for TCR Vbeta segments and 13 reverse primers for TCR Jbeta segments. The CDR3 region of rearranged TCR beta genes was amplified from genomic DNA with a multiplex PCR assay. Amplified TCR beta libraries were sequenced as 87-base-pair reads on the Illumina HiSeq System. The paper's data handling went like this. A later analysis tallied tens of millions of unique TCR beta chains across the approximately 670 repertoires, and about 12 million of those chains were shared by two or more donors. To remove PCR and sequencing errors, raw reads were error-corrected and collapsed into unique sequences using a nearest-neighbor algorithm that merged closely related sequences. CDR3 sequences were aligned to IMGT reference sequences to assign V, D and J gene segments. Each retained sequence needed at least a six-nucleotide match to both a V gene segment and a J gene segment. A rearrangement was called productive if the CDR3 had no stop codons and remained in frame with V and J, and every other rearrangement was called non-productive. Following IMGT convention, CDR3 was defined as the stretch from the second conserved V-encoded cysteine up to the conserved J-encoded phenylalanine. The earlier analysis of around 640 of the donors excluded sequences that lacked an unambiguous match to a single V gene segment. An earlier analysis of several hundred of the donors called V segments functional above 56.7% productive rearrangements and segregating when the between-donor standard deviation exceeded 5%. To diagnose cytomegalovirus status from the catalog of TCR beta chain sequences, a statistical classification framework was built. A later analysis assigned V and J genes by comparing TCR nucleotide sequences with IMGT/GENE-DB human TR gene sequences. In a later analysis, CDR3 sequences and most-parsimonious VDJ recombination scenarios were assigned using the TCRdist pipeline. In a later analysis, each TCR beta chain was defined by its CDR3 amino acid sequence together with its V-gene family, and reads without a unique V-gene family were excluded. In a later analysis, fewer than 600 highly shared, low-generation-probability nucleotide sequences were removed to address suspected cross-contamination and a sequencing artifact. A later analysis calculated a clonal expansion index for each public chain from normalized within-repertoire ranks of inferred template counts. In a later analysis, generation probabilities were computed using a VDJ recombination model fitted to out-of-frame rearrangements, and the results were checked against IGoR. Hypergeometric tests were used in a later analysis to score TCR-TCR, TCR-HLA and TCR-CMV co-occurrence, with a repertoire-size bias correction applied to the TCR pairs. A later analysis estimated false discovery rates by permuting HLA or CMV assignments 20 times. A later analysis grouped co-occurring TCRs with DBSCAN, adding TCRdist sequence similarity when clustering within HLA-allele-positive subsets. Co-occurrence clustering excluded repertoires with fewer than 30,000 or more than 120,000 public chains, plus five with anomalous nucleotide sharing. The table comes from immuneACCESS by way of TCRdb, which keeps in-frame sequences with V and J called. Part of the clones is missing from these tables; in studies checked, under half for an unresolved V gene and the rest for unknown reasons. V, J and clone size are taken as reported in that table, and D and trimming were inferred from the DNA itself. A total of tens of thousands of clones appear in this sample, 64% of them only once. The top ten hold around 2% of the sample.

The TCR sequence derives from a human donor in good health. Sequenced: PBMCs. The receptor chain draws on TRBV19 and TRBJ2-5; TRBD2 is a weak D gene call, 6 bases matching. The CDR3: CASSPRGLAGETQYF. The base sequence is TGTGCCAGTAGTCCCCGGGGACTTGCGGGGGAGACCCAGTACTTC.